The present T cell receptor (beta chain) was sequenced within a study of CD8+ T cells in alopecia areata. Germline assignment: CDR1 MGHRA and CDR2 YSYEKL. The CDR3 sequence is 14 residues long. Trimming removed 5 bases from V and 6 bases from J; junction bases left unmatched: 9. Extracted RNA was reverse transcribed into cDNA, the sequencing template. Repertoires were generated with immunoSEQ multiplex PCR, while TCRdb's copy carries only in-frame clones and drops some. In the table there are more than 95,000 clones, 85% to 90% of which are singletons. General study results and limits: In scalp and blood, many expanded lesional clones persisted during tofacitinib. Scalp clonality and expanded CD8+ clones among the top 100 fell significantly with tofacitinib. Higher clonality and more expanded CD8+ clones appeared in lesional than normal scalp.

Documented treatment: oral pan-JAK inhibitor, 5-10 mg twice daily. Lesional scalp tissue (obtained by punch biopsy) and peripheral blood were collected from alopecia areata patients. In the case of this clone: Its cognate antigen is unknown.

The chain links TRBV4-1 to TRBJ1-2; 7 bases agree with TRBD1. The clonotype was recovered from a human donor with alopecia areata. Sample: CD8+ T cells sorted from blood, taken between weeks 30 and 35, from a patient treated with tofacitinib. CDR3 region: CASSSPGTVDGYTF. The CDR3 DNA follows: TGCGCCAGCAGCAGCCCCGGGACAGTAGATGGCTACACCTTC.